This record looks at one TCR beta chain sequence and its context. During active infection, Seattle patients enrolled and were then monitored through disease. This entry belongs to a study of blood T cell repertoires in COVID-19. Study-wide context: The United States, Italy and Spain supplied acute and convalescent COVID-19 samples. From T cells, B-cell-depleted T cells, or PBMCs came the material, which was cDNA or gDNA.

How the authors handled the data: Amplification of reference gene primers provided the estimated nucleated cell counts. The protocol was immunoSEQ multiplex PCR, while the TCRdb copy is restricted to in-frame clones and leaves out a portion. That table is the source of V, J and clone size, and D and trimming were worked out from the DNA. The table shows 200,000 to 300,000 clones, with about 91% occurring only once. CDR3 length: 19 amino acids. Germline V gene lookup returns CDR1 MDHEN and CDR2 SYDVKM. Trimming removed 2 bases from V and 3 bases from J; junction bases left unmatched: 18. This chain connects TRBV28 to TRBJ2-5, with 7 nucleotides matching TRBD2. The clonotype comes from a person between 18 and 35 years old with COVID-19, enrolled during active disease. Input material: peripheral blood. The CDR3 spells CASSLPPGGRSVMEETQYF. DNA for the CDR3: TGTGCCAGCAGTTTACCTCCGGGGGGAAGATCTGTGATGGAAGAGACCCAGTACTTC.